The text below deals with one TCR beta chain. The sample originates from a study of cytomegalovirus exposure and HLA in healthy donors. Study-wide context: Earlier, fewer than 140 million unique TCR beta sequences were recovered from approximately 200 million T cells by an analysis.

The CDR3 is 14 amino acids. V was trimmed by 0 bases and J by 4 bases, leaving 11 bases between them. The germline gives CDR1 SGDLS, CDR2 YYNGEE. It was with 60 Vbeta and 13 Jbeta primers that the PCR ran. This table comes from immunoSEQ multiplex PCR, and its TCRdb copy is limited to in-frame clones, with some not included. The sample shows 90,000 to 150,000 clones, 55% to 65% of them seen only once. The sequencing sample was made of PBMCs. V gene TRBV9 combines with J gene TRBJ2-7; D possibly corresponds to TRBD2 (5 bases). The clonotype was recovered from a man aged 35-49 years in good health and CMV-seropositive. The CDR3 sequence: CASSVEETKYEQYF. In DNA form, the CDR3 reads TGTGCCAGCAGCGTAGAGGAGACTAAGTACGAGCAGTACTTC.